This TCR beta chain emerged from a study of blood T cell repertoires in COVID-19. Overall study: PBMCs, B-cell-depleted T cells, or T cells provided the cDNA or gDNA that made up the material.

The CDR3 covers 15 residues. The germline CDR1 and CDR2 sequences are MNHNY and SVGAGI (reference sequence). Trimming cost V 7 bases and J 10 bases; bases outside gene matches: 13. Seattle-derived patients entered the study during active infection and were followed longitudinally. In the original analysis: The authors estimated nucleated cell counts from reference gene primer amplification. TCRdb's table, derived via immunoSEQ multiplex PCR, lists solely in-frame clones and lacks some. Clone size and V and J calls were adopted from that table, with D and trimming inferred from the DNA. The table shows 170,000 or so clones, with around 90% occurring only once.

Sequenced sample: peripheral blood. This TCR derives from a man aged 60 to 75 with COVID-19, enrolled during active disease. The chain combines TRBV6-6 with TRBJ2-1, with 10 bases fitting TRBD2. As DNA, the CDR3 is TGTGCCAGCACATATTTCGAGCGGGGGGGCCAAGAGCAGTTCTTC. It encodes CASTYFERGGQEQFF.